This TCR beta chain was identified during a study of blood T cell repertoires in COVID-19. About the study: Some COVID-19 samples were acute and others convalescent; all came from the United States, Italy and Spain. The analysed material was cDNA or gDNA that came from T cells, B-cell-depleted T cells, or PBMCs.

In the authors' workflow: Amplifying reference gene primers gave estimates of nucleated cell counts. Only in-frame clones appear in the TCRdb table, and some are missing; sequencing was by immunoSEQ multiplex PCR. V and J calls and clone size follow that table, whereas D and trimming were derived from the DNA. Among some 96,000 clones, 75% to 95% were seen once, and the ten largest hold 1.7%. Germline V gene lookup returns CDR1 SGHVS and CDR2 FQNEAQ. The CDR3 runs 16 residues. V dropped 4 bases and J dropped 0; count of bases not matched to a gene: 5. This rearrangement joins TRBV7-8 to TRBJ1-2, with 10 bases fitting TRBD1. This TCR was recovered from a man between 60 and 75 years old with acute or convalescent COVID-19. Sequencing was carried out using peripheral blood. For the CDR3, the DNA is TGTGCCAGCAGCTGGGACAGGGGCCAGTCTAACTATGGCTACACCTTC. This gives the protein CASSWDRGQSNYGYTF.